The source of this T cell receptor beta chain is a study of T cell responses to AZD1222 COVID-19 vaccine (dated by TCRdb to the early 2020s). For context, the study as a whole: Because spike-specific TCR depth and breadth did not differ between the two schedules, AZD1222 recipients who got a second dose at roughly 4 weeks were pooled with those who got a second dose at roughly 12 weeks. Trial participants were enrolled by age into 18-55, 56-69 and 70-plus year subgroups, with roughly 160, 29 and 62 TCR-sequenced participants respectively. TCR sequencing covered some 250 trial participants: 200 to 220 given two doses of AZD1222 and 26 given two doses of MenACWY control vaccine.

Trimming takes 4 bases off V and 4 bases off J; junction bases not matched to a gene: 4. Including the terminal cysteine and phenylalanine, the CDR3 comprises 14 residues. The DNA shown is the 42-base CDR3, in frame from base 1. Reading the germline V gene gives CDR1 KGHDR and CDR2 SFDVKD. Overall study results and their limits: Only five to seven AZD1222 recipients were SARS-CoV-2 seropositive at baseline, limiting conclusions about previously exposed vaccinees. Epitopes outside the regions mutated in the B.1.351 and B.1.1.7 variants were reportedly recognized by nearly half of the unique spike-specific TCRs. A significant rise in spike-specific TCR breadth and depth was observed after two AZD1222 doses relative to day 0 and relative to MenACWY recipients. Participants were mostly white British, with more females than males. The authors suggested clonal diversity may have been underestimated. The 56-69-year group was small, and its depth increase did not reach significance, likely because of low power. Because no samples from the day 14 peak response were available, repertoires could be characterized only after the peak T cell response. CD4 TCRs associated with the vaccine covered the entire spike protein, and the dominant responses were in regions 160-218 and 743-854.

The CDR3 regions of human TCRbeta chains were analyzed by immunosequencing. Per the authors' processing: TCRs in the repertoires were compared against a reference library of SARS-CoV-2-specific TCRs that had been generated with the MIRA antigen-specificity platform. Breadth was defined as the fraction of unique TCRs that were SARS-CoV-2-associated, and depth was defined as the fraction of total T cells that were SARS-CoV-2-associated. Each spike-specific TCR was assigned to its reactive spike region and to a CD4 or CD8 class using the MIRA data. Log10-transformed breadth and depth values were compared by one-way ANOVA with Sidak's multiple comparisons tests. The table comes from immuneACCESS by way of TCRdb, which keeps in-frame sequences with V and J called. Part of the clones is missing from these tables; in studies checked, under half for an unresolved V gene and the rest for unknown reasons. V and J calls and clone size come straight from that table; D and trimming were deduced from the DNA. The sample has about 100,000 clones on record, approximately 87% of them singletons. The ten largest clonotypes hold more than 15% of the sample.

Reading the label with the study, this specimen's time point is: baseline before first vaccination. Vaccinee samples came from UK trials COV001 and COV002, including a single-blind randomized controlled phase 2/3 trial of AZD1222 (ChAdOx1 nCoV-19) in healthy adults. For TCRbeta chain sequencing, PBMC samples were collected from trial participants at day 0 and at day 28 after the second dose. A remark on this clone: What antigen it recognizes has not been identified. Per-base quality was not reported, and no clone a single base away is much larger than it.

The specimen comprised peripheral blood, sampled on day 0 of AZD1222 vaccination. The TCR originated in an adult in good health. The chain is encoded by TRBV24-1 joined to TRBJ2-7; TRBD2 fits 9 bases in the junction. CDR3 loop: CATSESGGPYEQYF. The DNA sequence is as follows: TGTGCCACCAGTGAAAGCGGGGGGCCGTACGAGCAGTACTTC.